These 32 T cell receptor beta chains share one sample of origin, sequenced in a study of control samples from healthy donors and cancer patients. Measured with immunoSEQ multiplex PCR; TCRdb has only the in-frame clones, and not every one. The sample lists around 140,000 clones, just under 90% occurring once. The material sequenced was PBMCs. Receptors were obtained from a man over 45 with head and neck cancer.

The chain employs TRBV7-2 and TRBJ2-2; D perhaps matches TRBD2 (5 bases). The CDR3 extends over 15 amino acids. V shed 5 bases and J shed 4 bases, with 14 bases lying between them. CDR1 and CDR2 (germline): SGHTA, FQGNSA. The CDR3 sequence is CASSPQPGFTGELFF. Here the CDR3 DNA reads TGTGCCAGCAGCCCCCAGCCGGGATTCACCGGGGAGCTGTTTTTT.

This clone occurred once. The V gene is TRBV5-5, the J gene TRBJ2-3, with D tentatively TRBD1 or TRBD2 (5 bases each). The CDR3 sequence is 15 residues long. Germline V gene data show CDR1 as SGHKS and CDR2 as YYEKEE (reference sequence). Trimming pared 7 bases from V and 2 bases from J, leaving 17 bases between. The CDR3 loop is CASSALRGDTDTQYF. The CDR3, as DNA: TGTGCCAGCTCCGCCCTGAGGGGTGACACAGATACGCAGTATTTT.

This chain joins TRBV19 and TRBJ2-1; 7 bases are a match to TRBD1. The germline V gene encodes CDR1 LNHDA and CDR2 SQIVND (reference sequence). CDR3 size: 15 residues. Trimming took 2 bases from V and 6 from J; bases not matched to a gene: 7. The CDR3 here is CASSIITGTANEQFF. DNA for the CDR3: TGTGCCAGTAGTATAATTACCGGGACAGCCAATGAGCAGTTCTTC.

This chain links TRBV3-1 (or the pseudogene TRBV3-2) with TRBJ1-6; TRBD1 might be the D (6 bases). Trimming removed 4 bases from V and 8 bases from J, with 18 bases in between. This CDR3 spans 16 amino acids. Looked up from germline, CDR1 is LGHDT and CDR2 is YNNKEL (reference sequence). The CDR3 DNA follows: TGTGCCAGCAGCCCAAAGGAACAGGGTTTTCATTCACCCCTCCACTTT. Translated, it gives CASSPKEQGFHSPLHF.

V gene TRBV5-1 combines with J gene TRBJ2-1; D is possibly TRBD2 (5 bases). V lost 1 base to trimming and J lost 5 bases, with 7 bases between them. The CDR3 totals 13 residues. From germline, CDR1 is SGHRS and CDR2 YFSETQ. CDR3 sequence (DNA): TGCGCCAGCAGCTTGTCGGAGGACAATGAGCAGTTCTTC. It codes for CASSLSEDNEQFF.

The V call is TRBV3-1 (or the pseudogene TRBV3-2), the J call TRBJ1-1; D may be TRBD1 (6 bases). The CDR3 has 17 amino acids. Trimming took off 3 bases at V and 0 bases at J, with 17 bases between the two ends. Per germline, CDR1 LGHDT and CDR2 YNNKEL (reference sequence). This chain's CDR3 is CASSQGDWGAMNTEAFF. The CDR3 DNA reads TGTGCCAGCAGCCAGGGAGATTGGGGGGCGATGAACACTGAAGCTTTCTTT.

DNA for the CDR3: TGTGCCACCTCGACAGGGACGGGGAGAGGGAGCACAGATACGCAGTATTTT. Translation gives CATSTGTGRGSTDTQYF. The chain is built from TRBV10-3 and TRBJ2-3; TRBD1 agrees at 7 bases. The germline V gene encodes CDR1 ENHRY and CDR2 SYGVKD. V lost 10 bases and J lost 0; bases outside the gene matches: 16. The CDR3 spans 17 residues.

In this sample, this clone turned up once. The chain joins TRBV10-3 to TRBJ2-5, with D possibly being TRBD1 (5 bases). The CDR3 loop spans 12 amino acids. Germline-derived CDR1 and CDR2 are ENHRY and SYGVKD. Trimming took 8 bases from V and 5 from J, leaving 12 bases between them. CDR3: CAIGSNRETQYF. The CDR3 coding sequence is TGTGCCATCGGCAGCAACAGGGAGACCCAGTACTTC.

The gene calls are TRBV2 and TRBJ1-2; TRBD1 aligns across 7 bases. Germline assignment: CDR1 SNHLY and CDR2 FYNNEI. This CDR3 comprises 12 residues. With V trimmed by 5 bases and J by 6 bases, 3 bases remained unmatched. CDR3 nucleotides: TGTGCCAGCAGTCGACAGGGAGATGGCTACACCTTC. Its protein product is CASSRQGDGYTF.

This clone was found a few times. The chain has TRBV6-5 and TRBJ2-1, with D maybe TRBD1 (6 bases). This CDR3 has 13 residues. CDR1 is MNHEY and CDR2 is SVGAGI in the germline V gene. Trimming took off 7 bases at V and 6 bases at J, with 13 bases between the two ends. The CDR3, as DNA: TGTGCCAGCACCAAACAGGGTGGCAATGAGCAGTTCTTC. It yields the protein CASTKQGGNEQFF.

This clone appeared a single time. The CDR3 bases are TGTGCCAGCTCACCAAATCGTTACAGTAGCACAGATACGCAGTATTTT. This encodes CASSPNRYSSTDTQYF. V gene TRBV18 combines with J gene TRBJ2-3; D gene unclear. The CDR3 covers 16 residues. Germline V gene lookup returns CDR1 KGHSH and CDR2 LQKENI. The V end lost 2 bases, the J end lost 0 bases, and 12 bases lay between the germline ends.

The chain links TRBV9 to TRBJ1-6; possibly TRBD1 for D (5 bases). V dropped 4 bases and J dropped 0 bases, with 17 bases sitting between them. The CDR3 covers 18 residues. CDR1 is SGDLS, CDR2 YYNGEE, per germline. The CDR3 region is CASSSEDIYSSYNSPLHF. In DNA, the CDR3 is TGTGCCAGCAGCTCAGAGGACATTTACAGCTCCTATAATTCACCCCTCCACTTT.

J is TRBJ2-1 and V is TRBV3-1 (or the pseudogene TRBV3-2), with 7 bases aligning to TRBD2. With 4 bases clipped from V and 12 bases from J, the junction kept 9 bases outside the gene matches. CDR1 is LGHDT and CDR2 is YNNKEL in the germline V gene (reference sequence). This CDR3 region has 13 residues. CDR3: CASSPTDTSAQFF. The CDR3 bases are TGTGCCAGCAGCCCAACAGACACTAGCGCGCAGTTCTTC.

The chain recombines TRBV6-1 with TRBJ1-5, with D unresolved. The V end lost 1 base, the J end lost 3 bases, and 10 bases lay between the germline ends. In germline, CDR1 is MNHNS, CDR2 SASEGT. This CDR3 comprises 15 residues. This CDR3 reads CASSEEFRANQPQHF. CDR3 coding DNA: TGTGCCAGCAGTGAAGAATTTAGGGCCAATCAGCCCCAGCATTTT.

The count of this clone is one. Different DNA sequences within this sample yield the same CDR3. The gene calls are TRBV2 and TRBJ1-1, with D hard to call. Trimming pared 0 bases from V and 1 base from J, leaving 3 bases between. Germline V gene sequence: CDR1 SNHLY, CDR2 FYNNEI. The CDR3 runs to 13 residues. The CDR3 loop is CASSEAGNTEAFF. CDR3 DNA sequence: TGTGCCAGCAGTGAAGCAGGGAACACTGAAGCTTTCTTT.

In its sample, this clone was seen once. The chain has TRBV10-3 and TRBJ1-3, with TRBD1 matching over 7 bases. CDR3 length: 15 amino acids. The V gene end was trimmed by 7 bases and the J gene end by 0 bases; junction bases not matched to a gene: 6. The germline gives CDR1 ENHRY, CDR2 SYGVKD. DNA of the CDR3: TGTGCCATCACCTCACAGGGGAGCTCTGGAAACACCATATATTTT. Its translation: CAITSQGSSGNTIYF.

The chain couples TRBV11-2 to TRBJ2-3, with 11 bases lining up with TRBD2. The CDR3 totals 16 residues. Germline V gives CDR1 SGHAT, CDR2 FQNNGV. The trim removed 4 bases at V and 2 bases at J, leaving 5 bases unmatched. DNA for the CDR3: TGTGCCAGCAGCTCACTAGCGGGGGCCTCCACAGATACGCAGTATTTT. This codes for CASSSLAGASTDTQYF.

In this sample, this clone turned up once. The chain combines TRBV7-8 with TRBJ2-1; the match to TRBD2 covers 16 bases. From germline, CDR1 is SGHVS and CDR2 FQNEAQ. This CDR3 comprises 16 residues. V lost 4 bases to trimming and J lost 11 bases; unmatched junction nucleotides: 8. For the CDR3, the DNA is TGTGCCAGCAGCTCCCCGGGACTAGCGGGGGGGCTGAAGCAGTTCTTC. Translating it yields CASSSPGLAGGLKQFF. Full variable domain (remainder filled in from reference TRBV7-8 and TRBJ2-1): GAGVSQSPRYKVAKRGQDVALRCDPISGHVSLFWYQQALGQGPEFLTYFQNEAQLDKSGLPSDRFFAERPEGSVSTLKIQRTQQEDSAVYLCASSSPGLAGGLKQFFGPGTRLTVL.

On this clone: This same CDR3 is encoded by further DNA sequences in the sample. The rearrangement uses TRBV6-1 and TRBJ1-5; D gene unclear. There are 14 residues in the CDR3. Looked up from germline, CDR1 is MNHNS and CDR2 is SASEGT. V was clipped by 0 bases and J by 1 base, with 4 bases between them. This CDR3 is CASSEAGSNQPQHF. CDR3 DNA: TGTGCCAGCAGTGAAGCCGGAAGCAATCAGCCCCAGCATTTT.

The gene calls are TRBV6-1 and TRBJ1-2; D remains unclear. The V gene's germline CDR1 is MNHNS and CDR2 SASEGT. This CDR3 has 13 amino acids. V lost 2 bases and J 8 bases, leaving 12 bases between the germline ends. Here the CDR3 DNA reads TGTGCCAGCAGTGAATCCCAGTTGTGGGGCTACACCTTC. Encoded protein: CASSESQLWGYTF.

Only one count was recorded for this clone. CDR3 sequence reads: CASSPQFTGELFF. In nucleotides, the CDR3 is TGTGCCAGCAGCCCCCAGTTTACCGGGGAGCTGTTTTTT. The chain joins TRBV3-1 (or the pseudogene TRBV3-2) to TRBJ2-2; D gene unclear. Per germline, CDR1 LGHDT and CDR2 YNNKEL (reference sequence). The V end lost 4 bases, the J end lost 5 bases, and 8 bases lay between the germline ends. This CDR3 region has 13 residues.

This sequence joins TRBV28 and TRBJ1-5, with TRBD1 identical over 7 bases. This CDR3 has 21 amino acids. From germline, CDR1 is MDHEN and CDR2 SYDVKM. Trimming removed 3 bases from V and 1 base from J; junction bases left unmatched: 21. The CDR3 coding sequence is TGTGCCAGCAGTTTTACAGATCCACTTGCGGACAGGAAAGAAAGCAATCAGCCCCAGCATTTT. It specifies CASSFTDPLADRKESNQPQHF.

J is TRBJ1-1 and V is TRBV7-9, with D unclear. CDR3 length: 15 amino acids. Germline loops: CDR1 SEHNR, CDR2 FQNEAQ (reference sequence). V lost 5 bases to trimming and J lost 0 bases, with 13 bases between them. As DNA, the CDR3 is TGTGCCAGCAGCCGACTATTGGGCCTGAACACTGAAGCTTTCTTT. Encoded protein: CASSRLLGLNTEAFF.

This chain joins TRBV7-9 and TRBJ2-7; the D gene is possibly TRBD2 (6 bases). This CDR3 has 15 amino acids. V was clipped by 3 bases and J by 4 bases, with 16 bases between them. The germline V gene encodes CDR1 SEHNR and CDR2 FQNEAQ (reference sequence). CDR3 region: CASSFYSGVPYEQYF. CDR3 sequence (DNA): TGTGCCAGCAGCTTCTATAGCGGAGTCCCGTACGAGCAGTACTTC.

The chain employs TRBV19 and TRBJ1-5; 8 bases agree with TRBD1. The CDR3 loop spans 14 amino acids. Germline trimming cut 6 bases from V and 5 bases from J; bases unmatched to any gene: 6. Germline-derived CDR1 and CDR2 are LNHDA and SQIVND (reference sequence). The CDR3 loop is CASSQQGVDQPQHF. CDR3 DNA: TGTGCCAGTAGCCAACAGGGGGTAGATCAGCCCCAGCATTTT.

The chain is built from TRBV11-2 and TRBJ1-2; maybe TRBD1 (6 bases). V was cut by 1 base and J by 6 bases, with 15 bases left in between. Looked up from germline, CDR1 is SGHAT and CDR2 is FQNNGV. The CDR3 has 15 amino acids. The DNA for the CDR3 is TGTGCCAGCAGCTTAGGGGCGGGGGCGCTTGATGGCTACACCTTC. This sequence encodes CASSLGAGALDGYTF.

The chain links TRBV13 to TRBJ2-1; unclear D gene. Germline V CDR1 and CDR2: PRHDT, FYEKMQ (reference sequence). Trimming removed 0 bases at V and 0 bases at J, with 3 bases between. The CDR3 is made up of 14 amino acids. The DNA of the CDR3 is TGTGCCAGCAGCTTAGGTAGCTCCTACAATGAGCAGTTCTTC. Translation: CASSLGSSYNEQFF.

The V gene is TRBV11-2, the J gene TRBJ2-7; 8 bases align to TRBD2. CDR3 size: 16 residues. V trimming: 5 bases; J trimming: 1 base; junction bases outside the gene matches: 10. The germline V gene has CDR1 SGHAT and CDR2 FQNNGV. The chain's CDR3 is CASSILWGLGSYEQYF. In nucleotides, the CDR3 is TGTGCCAGCAGCATTCTTTGGGGACTAGGGTCCTACGAGCAGTACTTC.

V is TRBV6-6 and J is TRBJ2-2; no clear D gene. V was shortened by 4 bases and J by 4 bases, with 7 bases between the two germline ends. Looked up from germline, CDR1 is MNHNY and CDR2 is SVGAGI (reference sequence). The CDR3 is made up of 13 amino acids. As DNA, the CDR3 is TGTGCCAGCAGTTCCCAAAGCACCGGGGAGCTGTTTTTT. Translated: CASSSQSTGELFF.

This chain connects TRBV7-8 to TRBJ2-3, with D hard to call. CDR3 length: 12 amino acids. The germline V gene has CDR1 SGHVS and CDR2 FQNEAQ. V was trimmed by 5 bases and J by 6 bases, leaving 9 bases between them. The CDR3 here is CASSRLTDTQYF. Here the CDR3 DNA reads TGTGCCAGCAGCCGCTTAACGGATACGCAGTATTTT.

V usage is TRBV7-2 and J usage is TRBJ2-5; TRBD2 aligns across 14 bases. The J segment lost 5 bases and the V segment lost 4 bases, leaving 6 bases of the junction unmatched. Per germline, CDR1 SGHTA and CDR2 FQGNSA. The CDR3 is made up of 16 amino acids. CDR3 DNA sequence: TGTGCCAGCAGCTCCGGACTAGCGGGAGGTCGGGAGACCCAGTACTTC. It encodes CASSSGLAGGRETQYF.

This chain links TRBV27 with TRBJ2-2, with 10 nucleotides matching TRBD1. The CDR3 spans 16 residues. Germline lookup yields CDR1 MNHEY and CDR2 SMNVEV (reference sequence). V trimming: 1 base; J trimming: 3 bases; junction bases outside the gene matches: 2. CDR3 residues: CASSLYGTGDTGELFF. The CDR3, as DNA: TGTGCCAGCAGTTTATATGGGACAGGGGACACCGGGGAGCTGTTTTTT.